This section outlines one T cell receptor beta chain sequence together with its context. Its antigen remains unknown. This entry belongs to a study of a mutant IDH1 vaccine in newly diagnosed glioma. Study details: Vaccination started 4-6 weeks after radiotherapy alone, or with temozolomide cycles. Pretreatment consisted of radiotherapy, temozolomide, or both, with most receiving both.

Time point in this sample: week 35, safety follow-up. Every single dose of the vaccine, 300 ug of mutant IDH1 20-mer peptide, came with topical imiquimod. Across weeks 1, 3, 5, 7, 11, 15, 19 and 23, patients received a vaccination each time, eight in all. Profiling relied on immunoSEQ multiplex PCR, and the TCRdb table lists in-frame clones only, not all of them. Seen here are 40,000 to 55,000 clones, around 78% observed once, and the top ten hold more than 10%. The sample here was PBMCs, taken from a glioma patient whose treatment included an IDH1 peptide vaccine. This TCR came from a man in his forties with glioma.

For the CDR3, the DNA is TGTGCCAGCAGTTTATTGGCTGGCGAAAACATTCAGTACTTC. This codes for CASSLLAGENIQYF. The genes are TRBV27 and TRBJ2-4; D remains unclear. V lost 1 base to trimming and J lost 5 bases, with 9 bases between them. Germline V CDR1 and CDR2: MNHEY, SMNVEV (reference sequence). This CDR3 is built from 14 residues.